This paragraph covers one T cell receptor (beta chain) sequence. This entry belongs to a study of blood T cell repertoires in COVID-19. Under the authors' procedure: Reference gene primer amplification in the assay estimated nucleated cell counts. Profiled with immunoSEQ multiplex PCR; TCRdb holds only in-frame clones, not every one. D and trimming come from the DNA, and the V and J calls and clone size come from that table. The sample shows some 290,000 clones, under 90% of them seen only once. Seattle enrolled patients during active infection and tracked them longitudinally. Sequenced sample: peripheral blood. This TCR came from a woman between 25 and 40 years old with COVID-19, enrolled during active disease.

The CDR3 DNA reads as TGTGCCAGCAGTGACGTCTTAGGACTCCAGAACTATGGCTACACCTTC. As protein: CASSDVLGLQNYGYTF. The chain recombines TRBV6-1 with TRBJ1-2; the D is unclear. This CDR3 region has 16 residues. The ends were cut back, 3 bases at V and 2 bases at J, with 16 bases in the middle. The germline gives CDR1 MNHNS, CDR2 SASEGT.